Below are 19 T cell receptor beta chains sequenced from a single sample in a study of blood T cell repertoires in COVID-19. Sequencing used immunoSEQ multiplex PCR; TCRdb keeps in-frame clones, though not all of them. The table shows roughly 260,000 clones, with 86% occurring only once. Sequencing was carried out using PBMCs or T cells enriched from blood (not recorded which). Receptors were obtained from a young woman who had recovered from COVID-19.

This clone was seen a handful of times. The gene calls are TRBV9 and TRBJ2-1, with 9 bases that match TRBD2. The CDR3 extends over 15 amino acids. Trimming took 3 bases from V and 0 from J; bases not matched to a gene: 1. Looked up from germline, CDR1 is SGDLS and CDR2 is YYNGEE. The CDR3 DNA follows: TGTGCCAGCAGCGAGCGGGGGGACTCCTACAATGAGCAGTTCTTC. The encoded protein is CASSERGDSYNEQFF. Supplemented by reference TRBV9 and TRBJ2-1, the full variable domain reads DSGVTQTPKHLITATGQRVTLRCSPRSGDLSVYWYQQSLDQGLQFLIQYYNGEERAKGNILERFSAQQFPDLHSELNLSSLELGDSALYFCASSERGDSYNEQFFGPGTRLTVL.

V usage is TRBV12-3 or TRBV12-4 and J usage is TRBJ2-1, with D uncertain. V was trimmed by 2 bases and J by 7 bases, leaving 6 bases between them. The CDR3 contains 12 residues. As DNA, the CDR3 is TGTGCCAGCAGTTTAACCGGGAATGAGCAGTTCTTC. This encodes CASSLTGNEQFF.

The chain employs TRBV27 and TRBJ2-7, with a weak D call TRBD2 (6 bases). Per germline, CDR1 MNHEY and CDR2 SMNVEV (reference sequence). This CDR3 comprises 13 residues. The V and J ends lost 2 bases and 6 bases respectively, with 11 bases between them. The CDR3 here is CASSLGGFGEQYF. The CDR3 bases are TGTGCCAGCAGTTTAGGGGGGTTCGGCGAGCAGTACTTC.

This clone was found a few times. The V and J genes are TRBV7-9 and TRBJ1-4; TRBD1 aligns across 9 bases. Per germline, CDR1 SEHNR and CDR2 FQNEAQ (reference sequence). Trimming removed 5 bases from V and 6 bases from J; junction bases left unmatched: 4. This CDR3 has 14 amino acids. CDR3 protein: CASSPGDRDEKLFF. The CDR3 nucleotides are TGTGCCAGCAGCCCAGGGGACAGGGATGAAAAACTGTTTTTT. The entire variable domain, with the rest obtained from reference TRBV7-9 and TRBJ1-4, is as follows: DTGVSQNPRHKITKRGQNVTFRCDPISEHNRLYWYRQTLGQGPEFLTYFQNEAQLEKSRLLSDRFSAERPKGSFSTLEIQRTEQGDSAMYLCASSPGDRDEKLFFGSGTQLSVL.

This clone occurred once. The gene calls are TRBV3-1 (or the pseudogene TRBV3-2) and TRBJ1-1; a weak D match, TRBD1 (5 bases). The germline gives CDR1 LGHDT, CDR2 YNNKEL (reference sequence). The length of the CDR3 is 13 residues. The V and J ends lost 3 bases and 4 bases respectively, with 9 bases between them. In nucleotides, the CDR3 is TGTGCCAGCAGCCAGGACGGGGGCACTGAAGCTTTCTTT. This translates into CASSQDGGTEAFF.

J is TRBJ1-4 and V is TRBV28, with D tentatively TRBD1 (5 bases). The CDR3 loop spans 15 amino acids. Germline CDR1 and CDR2: MDHEN and SYDVKM. Trimming took off 3 bases at V and 4 bases at J, with 12 bases between the two ends. DNA of the CDR3: TGTGCCAGCAGTTTTGCGGGGACTCGTAATGAAAAACTGTTTTTT. Amino acids: CASSFAGTRNEKLFF.

V usage is TRBV7-8 and J usage is TRBJ1-4; no clear D. Germline CDR1 and CDR2: SGHVS and FQNEAQ. V shed 5 bases and J shed 3 bases, with 13 bases lying between them. The CDR3 extends over 15 amino acids. The CDR3 here is CASSLKRVSNEKLFF. DNA of the CDR3: TGTGCCAGCAGCCTTAAGCGGGTCTCTAATGAAAAACTGTTTTTT.

This rearrangement joins TRBV5-5 to TRBJ1-1; the D is unclear. The V end lost 1 base, the J end lost 0 bases, and 7 bases lay between the germline ends. This CDR3 is 14 amino acids long. CDR1 is SGHKS and CDR2 is YYEKEE in the germline V gene (reference sequence). The CDR3: CASSLTVVNTEAFF. The DNA of the CDR3 is TGTGCCAGCAGCTTGACAGTCGTGAACACTGAAGCTTTCTTT.

The chain is built from TRBV9 and TRBJ1-2, with TRBD1 matching over 9 bases. J gave up 3 bases and V 4 bases, and 7 bases lay outside the gene matches. The germline V gene has CDR1 SGDLS and CDR2 YYNGEE. The CDR3 has 15 residues. The CDR3 DNA reads as TGTGCCAGCAGCATTCGACAGGGGGTTGACTATGGCTACACCTTC. Protein: CASSIRQGVDYGYTF.

CDR3 sequence reads: CASSIGQGTGGELFF. CDR3 DNA sequence: TGTGCCAGTAGTATCGGCCAGGGCACTGGGGGGGAACTGTTTTTT. V and J are TRBV19 and TRBJ1-4; TRBD1 is a possible D gene (5 bases). V was trimmed by 3 bases and J by 12 bases, leaving 20 bases between them. This CDR3 region has 15 residues. Per germline, CDR1 LNHDA and CDR2 SQIVND (reference sequence).

The chain couples TRBV7-9 to TRBJ1-6; 8 bases map to TRBD1. V gave up 5 bases and J gave up 7 bases; unmatched junction bases: 4. Germline V CDR1 and CDR2: SEHNR, FQNEAQ (reference sequence). This CDR3 has 14 amino acids. CDR3 DNA sequence: TGTGCCAGCAGCAGGGGACAGGCCAATTCACCCCTCCACTTT. Translation gives CASSRGQANSPLHF.

In nucleotides, the CDR3 is TGTGCCAGCAGCTTAGTGGGACAGGGTCAAGTAGGCAAAAACATTCAGTACTTC. This sequence encodes CASSLVGQGQVGKNIQYF. The chain combines TRBV5-8 with TRBJ2-4; 9 nucleotides match TRBD1. Germline CDR1 and CDR2: SGHTS and YDEGEE. The CDR3 covers 18 residues. J was trimmed by 3 bases and V by 2 bases; bases with no gene match: 12.

This rearrangement joins TRBV5-5 to TRBJ2-7; TRBD2 agrees at 11 bases. CDR1 and CDR2 (germline): SGHKS, YYEKEE (reference sequence). The CDR3 is 15 residues long. J lost 3 bases, V lost 1 base, and 3 bases had no gene match. CDR3 nucleotides: TGTGCCAGCAGCTTGAAACTAGCGGGGGTCTACGAGCAGTACTTC. It specifies CASSLKLAGVYEQYF.

This clone appeared a single time. The chain employs TRBV5-1 and TRBJ2-7; TRBD2 matches 12 bases. CDR3 length: 15 amino acids. J gave up 7 bases and V 4 bases, and 9 bases lay outside the gene matches. Germline V gives CDR1 SGHRS, CDR2 YFSETQ. In DNA, the CDR3 is TGCGCCAGCAGCCGCCAGACTAGCGGGAGCTGGGAGCAGTACTTC. Residues: CASSRQTSGSWEQYF. The full variable domain, its missing parts supplied by reference TRBV5-1 and TRBJ2-7, is KAGVTQTPRYLIKTRGQQVTLSCSPISGHRSVSWYQQTPGQGLQFLFEYFSETQRNKGNFPGRFSGRQFSNSRSEMNVSTLELGDSALYLCASSRQTSGSWEQYFGPGTRLTVT.

The V gene is TRBV10-3, the J gene TRBJ2-2; perhaps TRBD1 as D (5 bases). The germline V and J ends were trimmed by 3 bases and 0 bases, with 11 bases remaining between them. The V gene's germline CDR1 is ENHRY and CDR2 SYGVKD. This CDR3 comprises 16 residues. The CDR3 sequence: CAISDRSRANTGELFF. Written as DNA, the CDR3 is TGTGCCATCAGTGATCGATCCAGGGCGAACACCGGGGAGCTGTTTTTT.

The chain carries TRBV5-1 and TRBJ2-7, with TRBD2 matching over 11 bases. V dropped 5 bases and J dropped 0; count of bases not matched to a gene: 4. The CDR3 is made up of 15 amino acids. Germline V lookup: CDR1 SGHRS, CDR2 YFSETQ. The CDR3 DNA is TGCGCCAGCAGGCCGACTAGCGGGGTCTCCTACGAGCAGTACTTC. Translated, it gives CASRPTSGVSYEQYF.

The chain combines TRBV5-4 with TRBJ2-5; 8 nucleotides agree with TRBD2. The V gene end was trimmed by 2 bases and the J gene end by 5 bases; junction bases not matched to a gene: 8. Germline loops: CDR1 SGHNT, CDR2 YYREEE (reference sequence). The CDR3 totals 15 residues. This chain's CDR3 is CASSFGRAGVETQYF. CDR3 sequence (DNA): TGTGCCAGCAGCTTCGGGAGGGCCGGTGTCGAGACCCAGTACTTC.

The J gene is TRBJ1-4, the V gene TRBV7-2; weak D call: TRBD1 (6 bases). Germline V gene data show CDR1 as SGHTA and CDR2 as FQGNSA. The V and J ends lost 4 bases and 7 bases respectively, with 16 bases between them. This CDR3 region has 15 residues. The CDR3 DNA reads as TGTGCCAGCAGCTCATCGGGGACAAGGGTTGAAAAACTGTTTTTT. It codes for CASSSSGTRVEKLFF.

The chain joins TRBV10-3 to TRBJ1-2; 9 positions match TRBD1. Germline values: CDR1 ENHRY, CDR2 SYGVKD. This CDR3 has 15 residues. J lost 2 bases, V lost 4 bases, and 5 bases had no gene match. The CDR3 region has the DNA TGTGCCATCAGTGGGACAGGGGTTTTCAACTATGGCTACACCTTC. Protein product: CAISGTGVFNYGYTF.